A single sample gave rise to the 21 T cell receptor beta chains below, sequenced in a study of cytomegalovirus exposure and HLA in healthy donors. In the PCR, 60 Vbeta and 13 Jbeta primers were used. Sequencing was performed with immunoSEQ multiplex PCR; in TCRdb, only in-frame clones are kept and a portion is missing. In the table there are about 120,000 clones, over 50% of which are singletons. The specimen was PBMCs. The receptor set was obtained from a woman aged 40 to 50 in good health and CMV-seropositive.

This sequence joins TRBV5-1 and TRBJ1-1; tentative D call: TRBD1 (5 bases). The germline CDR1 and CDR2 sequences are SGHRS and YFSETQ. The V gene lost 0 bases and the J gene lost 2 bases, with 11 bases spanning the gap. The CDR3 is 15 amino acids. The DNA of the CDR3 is TGCGCCAGCAGCTTGGCGATAACAGGAAACACTGAAGCTTTCTTT. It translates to CASSLAITGNTEAFF.

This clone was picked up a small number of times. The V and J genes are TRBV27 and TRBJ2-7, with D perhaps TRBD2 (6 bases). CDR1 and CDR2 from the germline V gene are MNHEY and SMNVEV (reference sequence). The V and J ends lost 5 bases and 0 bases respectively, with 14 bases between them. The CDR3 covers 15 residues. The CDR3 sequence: CASSGALANSYEQYF. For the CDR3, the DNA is TGTGCCAGCAGTGGGGCCCTAGCGAACTCCTACGAGCAGTACTTC.

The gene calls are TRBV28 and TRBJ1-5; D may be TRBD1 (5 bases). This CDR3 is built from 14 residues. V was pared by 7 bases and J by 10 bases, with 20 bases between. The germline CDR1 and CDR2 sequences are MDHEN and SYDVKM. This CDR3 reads CASTSGHTNRPQHF. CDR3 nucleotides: TGTGCCAGCACCTCAGGACACACCAATCGACCCCAGCATTTT.

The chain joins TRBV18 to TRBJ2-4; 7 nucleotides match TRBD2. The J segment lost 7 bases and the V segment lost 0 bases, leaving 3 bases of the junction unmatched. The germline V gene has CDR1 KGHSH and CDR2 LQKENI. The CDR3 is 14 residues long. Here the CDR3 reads CASSPPGGVNIQYF. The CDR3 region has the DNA TGTGCCAGCTCACCACCGGGGGGGGTGAACATTCAGTACTTC.

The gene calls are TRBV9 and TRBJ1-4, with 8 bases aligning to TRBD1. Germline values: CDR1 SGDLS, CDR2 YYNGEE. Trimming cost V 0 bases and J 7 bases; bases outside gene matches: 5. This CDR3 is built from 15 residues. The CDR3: CASSVGQGLGEKLFF. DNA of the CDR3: TGTGCCAGCAGCGTAGGACAGGGGCTTGGTGAAAAACTGTTTTTT. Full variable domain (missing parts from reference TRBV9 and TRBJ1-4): DSGVTQTPKHLITATGQRVTLRCSPRSGDLSVYWYQQSLDQGLQFLIQYYNGEERAKGNILERFSAQQFPDLHSELNLSSLELGDSALYFCASSVGQGLGEKLFFGSGTQLSVL.

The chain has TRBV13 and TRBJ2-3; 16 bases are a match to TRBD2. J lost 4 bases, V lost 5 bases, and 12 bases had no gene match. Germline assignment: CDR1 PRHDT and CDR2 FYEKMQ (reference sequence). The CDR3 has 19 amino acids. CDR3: CASSPWGTSGRASPDTQYF. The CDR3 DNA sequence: TGTGCCAGCAGCCCGTGGGGGACTAGCGGGAGGGCCTCGCCAGATACGCAGTATTTT.

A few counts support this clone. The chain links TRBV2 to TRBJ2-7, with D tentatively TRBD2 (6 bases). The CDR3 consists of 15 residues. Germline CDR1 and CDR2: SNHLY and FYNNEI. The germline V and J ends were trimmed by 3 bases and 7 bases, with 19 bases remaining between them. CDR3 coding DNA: TGTGCCAGCAGTGAGCAGACAGTAACGGCGGGGGAGCAGTACTTC. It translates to CASSEQTVTAGEQYF. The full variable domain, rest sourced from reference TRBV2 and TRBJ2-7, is EPEVTQTPSHQVTQMGQEVILRCVPISNHLYFYWYRQILGQKVEFLVSFYNNEISEKSEIFDDQFSVERPDGSNFTLKIRSTKLEDSAMYFCASSEQTVTAGEQYFGPGTRLTVT.

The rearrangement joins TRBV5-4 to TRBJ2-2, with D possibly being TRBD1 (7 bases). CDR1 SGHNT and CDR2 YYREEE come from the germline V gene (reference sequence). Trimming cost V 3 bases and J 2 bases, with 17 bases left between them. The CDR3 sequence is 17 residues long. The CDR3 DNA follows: TGTGCCAGCAGCTGGAGGGCCAACAGGGGTAACACCGGGGAGCTGTTTTTT. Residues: CASSWRANRGNTGELFF.

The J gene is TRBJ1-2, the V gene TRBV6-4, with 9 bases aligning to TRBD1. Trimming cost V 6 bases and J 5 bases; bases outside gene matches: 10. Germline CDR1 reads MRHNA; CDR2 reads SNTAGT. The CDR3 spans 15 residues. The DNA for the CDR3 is TGTGCCAGCAGACTTGGGACAGGGAGTATGTATGGCTACACCTTC. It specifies CASRLGTGSMYGYTF.

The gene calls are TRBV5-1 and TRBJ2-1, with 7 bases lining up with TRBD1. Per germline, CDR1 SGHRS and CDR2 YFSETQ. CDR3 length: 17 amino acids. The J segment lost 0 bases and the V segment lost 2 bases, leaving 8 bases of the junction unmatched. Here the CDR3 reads CASSLFGGQSSYNEQFF. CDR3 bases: TGCGCCAGCAGCTTATTTGGGGGACAGAGCTCCTACAATGAGCAGTTCTTC.

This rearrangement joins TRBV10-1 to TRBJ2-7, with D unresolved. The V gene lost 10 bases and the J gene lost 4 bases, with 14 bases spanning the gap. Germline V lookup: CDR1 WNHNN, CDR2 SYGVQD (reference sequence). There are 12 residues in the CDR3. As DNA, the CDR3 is TGCGCCACCCAGGATCAACAGTACGAGCAGTACTTC. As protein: CATQDQQYEQYF.

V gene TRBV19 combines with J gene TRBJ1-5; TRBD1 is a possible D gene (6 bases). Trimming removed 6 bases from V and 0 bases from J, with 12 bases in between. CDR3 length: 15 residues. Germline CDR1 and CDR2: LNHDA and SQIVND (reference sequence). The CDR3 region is CASSPQGDSNQPQHF. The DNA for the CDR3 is TGTGCCAGTAGCCCACAGGGAGATAGCAATCAGCCCCAGCATTTT.

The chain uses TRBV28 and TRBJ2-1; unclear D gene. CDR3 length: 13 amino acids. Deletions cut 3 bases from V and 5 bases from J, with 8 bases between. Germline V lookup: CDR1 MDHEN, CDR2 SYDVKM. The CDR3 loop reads CASSLGRHNEQFF. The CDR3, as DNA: TGTGCCAGCAGTTTGGGCAGACACAATGAGCAGTTCTTC. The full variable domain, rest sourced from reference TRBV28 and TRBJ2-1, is DVKVTQSSRYLVKRTGEKVFLECVQDMDHENMFWYRQDPGLGLRLIYFSYDVKMKEKGDIPEGYSVSREKKERFSLILESASTNQTSMYLCASSLGRHNEQFFGPGTRLTVL.

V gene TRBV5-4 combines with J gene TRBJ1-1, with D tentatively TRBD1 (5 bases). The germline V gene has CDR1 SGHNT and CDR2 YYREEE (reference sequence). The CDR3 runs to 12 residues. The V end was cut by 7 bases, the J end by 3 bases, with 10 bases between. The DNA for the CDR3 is TGTGCCAGCCTGGGGCGCGACACTGAAGCTTTCTTT. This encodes CASLGRDTEAFF.

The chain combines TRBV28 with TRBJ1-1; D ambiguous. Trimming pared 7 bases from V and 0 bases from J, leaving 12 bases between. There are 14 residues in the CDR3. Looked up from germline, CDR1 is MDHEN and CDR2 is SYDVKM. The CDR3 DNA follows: TGTGCCAGCAACTTCGGGGTCATGAACACTGAAGCTTTCTTT. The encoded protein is CASNFGVMNTEAFF.

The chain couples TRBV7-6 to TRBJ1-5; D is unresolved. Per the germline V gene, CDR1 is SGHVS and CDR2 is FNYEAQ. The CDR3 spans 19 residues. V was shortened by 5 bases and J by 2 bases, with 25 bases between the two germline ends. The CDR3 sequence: CASSTQYRGILRGNQPQHF. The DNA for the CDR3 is TGTGCCAGCAGCACACAGTACCGCGGGATTTTGAGGGGCAATCAGCCCCAGCATTTT.

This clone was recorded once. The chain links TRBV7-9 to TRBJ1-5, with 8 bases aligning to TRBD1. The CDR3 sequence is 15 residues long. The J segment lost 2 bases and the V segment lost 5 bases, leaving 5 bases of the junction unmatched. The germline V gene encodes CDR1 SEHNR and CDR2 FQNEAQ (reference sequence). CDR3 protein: CASSTTGVGNQPQHF. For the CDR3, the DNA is TGTGCCAGCAGCACGACAGGGGTCGGCAATCAGCCCCAGCATTTT.

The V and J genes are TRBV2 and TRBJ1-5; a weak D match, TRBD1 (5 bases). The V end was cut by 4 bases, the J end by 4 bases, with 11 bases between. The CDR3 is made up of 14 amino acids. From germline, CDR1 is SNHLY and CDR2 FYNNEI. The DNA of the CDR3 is TGTGCCAGCAGTGGGGACTGGGGGAATCAGCCCCAGCATTTT. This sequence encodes CASSGDWGNQPQHF.

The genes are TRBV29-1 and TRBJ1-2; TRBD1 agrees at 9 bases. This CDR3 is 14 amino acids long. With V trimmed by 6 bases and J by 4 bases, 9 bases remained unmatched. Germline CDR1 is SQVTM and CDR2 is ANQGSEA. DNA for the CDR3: TGCAGCGTGAACTCACAGGGGGCGTCCTATGGCTACACCTTC. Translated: CSVNSQGASYGYTF.

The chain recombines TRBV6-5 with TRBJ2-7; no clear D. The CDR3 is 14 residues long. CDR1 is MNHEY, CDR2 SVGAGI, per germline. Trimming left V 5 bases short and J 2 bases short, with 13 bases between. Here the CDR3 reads CASSGRLRPYEQYF. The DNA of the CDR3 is TGTGCCAGCAGTGGCAGACTCCGACCCTACGAGCAGTACTTC.

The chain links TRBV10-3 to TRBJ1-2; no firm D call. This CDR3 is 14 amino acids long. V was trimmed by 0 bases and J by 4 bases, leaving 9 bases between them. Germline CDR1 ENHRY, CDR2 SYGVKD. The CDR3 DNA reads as TGTGCCATCAGTGAGTCGGGCCGAAGCTATGGCTACACCTTC. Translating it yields CAISESGRSYGYTF.